This paragraph reports one T cell receptor (beta chain). The source of the sample is a study of cytomegalovirus exposure and HLA in healthy donors. V lost 1 base and J lost 6; bases outside the gene matches: 7. The CDR3 has 16 residues. Looked up from germline, CDR1 is LGHNA and CDR2 is YNFKEQ. PCR involved 60 Vbeta and 13 Jbeta primers. The protocol was immunoSEQ multiplex PCR, while the TCRdb copy is restricted to in-frame clones and leaves out a portion. The sample contains about 76,000 clones, around 65% of which appear only once. The chain has TRBV4-2 and TRBJ2-1; TRBD2 agrees at 9 bases. The sequence came from a man aged 60 to 75 in good health and CMV-seropositive. Sequenced material: PBMCs. The CDR3 spells CASSQVLAGVLNEQFF. The CDR3 DNA reads TGTGCCAGCAGCCAAGTTTTAGCGGGAGTCCTCAATGAGCAGTTCTTC.